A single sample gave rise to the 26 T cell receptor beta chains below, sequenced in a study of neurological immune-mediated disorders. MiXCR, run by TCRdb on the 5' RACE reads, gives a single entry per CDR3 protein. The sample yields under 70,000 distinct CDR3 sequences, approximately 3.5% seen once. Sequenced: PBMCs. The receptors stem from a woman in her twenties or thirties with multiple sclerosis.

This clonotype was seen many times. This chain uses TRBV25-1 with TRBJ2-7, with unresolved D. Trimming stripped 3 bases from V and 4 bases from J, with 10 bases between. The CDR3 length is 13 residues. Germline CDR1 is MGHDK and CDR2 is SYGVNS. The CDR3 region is CASSDGFSYEQYF. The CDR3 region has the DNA TGTGCCAGCAGTGACGGGTTTTCTTACGAGCAGTACTTC.

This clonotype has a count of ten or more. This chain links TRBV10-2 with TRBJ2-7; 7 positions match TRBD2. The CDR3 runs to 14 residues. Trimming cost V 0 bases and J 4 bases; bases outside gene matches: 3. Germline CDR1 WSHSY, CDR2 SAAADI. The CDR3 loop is CASSESGGGYEQYF. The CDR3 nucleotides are TGCGCCAGCAGTGAGTCGGGGGGAGGGTACGAGCAGTACTTC.

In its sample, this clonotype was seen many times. The CDR3 sequence: CASSFSTDTQYF. The CDR3 bases are TGTGCCAGCAGCTTTAGCACAGATACGCAGTATTTT. V gene TRBV3-1 combines with J gene TRBJ2-3; D gene unclear. The V gene's germline CDR1 is LGHDT and CDR2 YNNKEL (reference sequence). There are 12 residues in the CDR3. The V and J ends lost 5 bases and 0 bases respectively, with 3 bases between them.

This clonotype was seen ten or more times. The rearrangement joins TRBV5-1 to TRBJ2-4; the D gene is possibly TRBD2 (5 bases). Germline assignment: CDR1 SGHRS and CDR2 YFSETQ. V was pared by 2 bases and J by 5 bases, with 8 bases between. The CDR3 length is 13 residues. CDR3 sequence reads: CASSFFGENIQYF. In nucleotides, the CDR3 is TGCGCCAGCAGCTTCTTCGGGGAAAACATTCAGTACTTC. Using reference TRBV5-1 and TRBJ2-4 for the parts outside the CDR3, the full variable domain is KAGVTQTPRYLIKTRGQQVTLSCSPISGHRSVSWYQQTPGQGLQFLFEYFSETQRNKGNFPGRFSGRQFSNSRSEMNVSTLELGDSALYLCASSFFGENIQYFGAGTRLSVL.

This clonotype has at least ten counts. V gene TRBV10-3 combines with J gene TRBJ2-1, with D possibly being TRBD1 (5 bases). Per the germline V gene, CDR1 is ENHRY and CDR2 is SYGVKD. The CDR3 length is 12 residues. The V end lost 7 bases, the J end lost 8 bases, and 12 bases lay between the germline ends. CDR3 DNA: TGTGCCATCACAACAGGCCGCGATGAGCAGTTCTTC. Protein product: CAITTGRDEQFF.

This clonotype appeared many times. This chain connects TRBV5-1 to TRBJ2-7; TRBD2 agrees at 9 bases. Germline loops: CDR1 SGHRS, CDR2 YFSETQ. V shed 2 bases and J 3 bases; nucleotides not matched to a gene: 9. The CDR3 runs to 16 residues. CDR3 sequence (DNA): TGCGCCAGCAGCTTAATAAGCGGGGGGCCGTTCTACGAGCAGTACTTC. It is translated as CASSLISGGPFYEQYF. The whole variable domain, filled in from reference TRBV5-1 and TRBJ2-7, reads KAGVTQTPRYLIKTRGQQVTLSCSPISGHRSVSWYQQTPGQGLQFLFEYFSETQRNKGNFPGRFSGRQFSNSRSEMNVSTLELGDSALYLCASSLISGGPFYEQYFGPGTRLTVT.

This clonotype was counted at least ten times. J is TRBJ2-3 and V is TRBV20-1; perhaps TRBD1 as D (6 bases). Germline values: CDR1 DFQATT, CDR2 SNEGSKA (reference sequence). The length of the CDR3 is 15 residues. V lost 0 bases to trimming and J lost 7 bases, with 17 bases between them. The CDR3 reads CSARDEGGLGYTQYF. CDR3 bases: TGCAGTGCTAGAGATGAAGGGGGTCTCGGATATACGCAGTATTTT.

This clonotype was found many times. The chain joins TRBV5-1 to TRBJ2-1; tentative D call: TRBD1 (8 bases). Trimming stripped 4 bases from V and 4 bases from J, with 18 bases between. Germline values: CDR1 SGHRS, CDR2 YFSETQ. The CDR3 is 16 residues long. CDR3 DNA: TGCGCCAGCAGCGGCGGACAGGGAGGGACGTACAATGAGCAGTTCTTC. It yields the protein CASSGGQGGTYNEQFF. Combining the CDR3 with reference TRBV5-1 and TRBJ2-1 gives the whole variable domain KAGVTQTPRYLIKTRGQQVTLSCSPISGHRSVSWYQQTPGQGLQFLFEYFSETQRNKGNFPGRFSGRQFSNSRSEMNVSTLELGDSALYLCASSGGQGGTYNEQFFGPGTRLTVL.

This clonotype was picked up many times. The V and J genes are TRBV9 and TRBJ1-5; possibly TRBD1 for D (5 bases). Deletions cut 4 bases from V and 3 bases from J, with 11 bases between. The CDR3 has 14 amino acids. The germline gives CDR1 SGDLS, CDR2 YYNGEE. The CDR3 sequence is CASSPQGYNQPQHF. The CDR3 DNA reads TGTGCCAGCAGCCCCCAGGGATACAATCAGCCCCAGCATTTT.

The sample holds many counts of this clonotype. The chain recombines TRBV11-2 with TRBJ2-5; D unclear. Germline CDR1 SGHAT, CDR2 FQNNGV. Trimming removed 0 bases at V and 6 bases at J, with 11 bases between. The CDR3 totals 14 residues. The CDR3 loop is CASSLDPGEKTQYF. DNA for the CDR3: TGTGCCAGCAGCTTAGATCCGGGCGAAAAGACCCAGTACTTC. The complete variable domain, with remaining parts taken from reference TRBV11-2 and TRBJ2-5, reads EAGVAQSPRYKIIEKRQSVAFWCNPISGHATLYWYQQILGQGPKLLIQFQNNGVVDDSQLPKDRFSAERLKGVDSTLKIQPAKLEDSAVYLCASSLDPGEKTQYFGPGTRLLVL.

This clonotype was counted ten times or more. The CDR3 coding sequence is TGCAGCGTGGGAGGGGGACAGTCGGCGGACATTCAGTACTTC. Translating it yields CSVGGGQSADIQYF. The chain employs TRBV29-1 and TRBJ2-4; the D gene could be TRBD1 or TRBD2 (7 bases each). Germline CDR1 and CDR2: SQVTM and ANQGSEA. The CDR3 runs to 14 residues. V was pared by 6 bases and J by 8 bases, with 20 bases between.

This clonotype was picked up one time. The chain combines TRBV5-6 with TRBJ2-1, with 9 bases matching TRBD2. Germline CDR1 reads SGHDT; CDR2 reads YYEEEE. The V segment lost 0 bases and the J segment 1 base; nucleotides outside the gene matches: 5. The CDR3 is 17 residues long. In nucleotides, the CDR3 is TGTGCCAGCAGCTTGGGGCTAGCGGGAAAATCCTACAATGAGCAGTTCTTC. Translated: CASSLGLAGKSYNEQFF.

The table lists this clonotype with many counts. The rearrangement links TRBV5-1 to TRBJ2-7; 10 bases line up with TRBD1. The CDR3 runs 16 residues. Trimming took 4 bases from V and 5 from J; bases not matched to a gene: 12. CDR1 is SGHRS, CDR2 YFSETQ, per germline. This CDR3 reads CASSVHFTGTGDEQYF. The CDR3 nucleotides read TGCGCCAGCAGCGTACATTTCACCGGGACAGGGGACGAGCAGTACTTC. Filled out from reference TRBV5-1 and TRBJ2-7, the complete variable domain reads KAGVTQTPRYLIKTRGQQVTLSCSPISGHRSVSWYQQTPGQGLQFLFEYFSETQRNKGNFPGRFSGRQFSNSRSEMNVSTLELGDSALYLCASSVHFTGTGDEQYFGPGTRLTVT.

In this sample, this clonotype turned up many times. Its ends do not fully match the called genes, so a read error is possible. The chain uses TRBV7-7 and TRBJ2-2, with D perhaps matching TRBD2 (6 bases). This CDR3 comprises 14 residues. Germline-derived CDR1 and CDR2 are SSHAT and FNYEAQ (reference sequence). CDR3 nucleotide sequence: TGTGCTAGCAGCTATGGGACTGTTACCGGGGAGCTGTTTTTT. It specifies CASSYGTVTGELFF. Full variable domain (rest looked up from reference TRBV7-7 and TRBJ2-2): GAGVSQSPRYKVTKRGQDVTLRCDPISSHATLYWYQQALGQGPEFLTYFNYEAQPDKSGLPSDRFSAERPEGSISTLTIQRTEQRDSAMYRCASSYGTVTGELFFGEGSRLTVL.

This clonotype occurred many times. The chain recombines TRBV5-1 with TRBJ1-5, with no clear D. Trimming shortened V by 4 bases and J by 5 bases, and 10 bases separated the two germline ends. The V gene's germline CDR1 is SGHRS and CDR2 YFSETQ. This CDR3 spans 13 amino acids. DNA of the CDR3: TGCGCCAGCAGCCGTTCAGTGGATCAGCCCCAGCATTTT. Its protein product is CASSRSVDQPQHF.

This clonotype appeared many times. CDR3 coding DNA: TGCAGTCTAAATGAGGGGCCGGAGACCCAGTACTTC. It specifies CSLNEGPETQYF. The V and J genes are TRBV20-1 and TRBJ2-5, with D perhaps matching TRBD1 or TRBD2 (5 bases each). The CDR3 runs to 12 residues. CDR1 and CDR2 from the germline V gene are DFQATT and SNEGSKA (reference sequence). With 8 bases removed from V and 5 bases from J, the gap between germline ends came to 15 bases.

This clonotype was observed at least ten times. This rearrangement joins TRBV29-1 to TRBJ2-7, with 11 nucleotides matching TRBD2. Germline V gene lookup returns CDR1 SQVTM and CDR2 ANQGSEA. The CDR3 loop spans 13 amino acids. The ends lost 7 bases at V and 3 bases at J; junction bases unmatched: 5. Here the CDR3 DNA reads TGCAGCGCTATACTAGCGGGGGTCTACGAGCAGTACTTC. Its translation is CSAILAGVYEQYF.

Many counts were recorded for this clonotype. Here the CDR3 reads CASSFGSQPQHF. The CDR3 DNA reads as TGTGCCAGCAGTTTTGGCAGTCAGCCCCAGCATTTT. The chain links TRBV12-3 or TRBV12-4 to TRBJ1-5; no firm D call. V was clipped by 3 bases and J by 6 bases, with 6 bases between them. This CDR3 is 12 amino acids long.

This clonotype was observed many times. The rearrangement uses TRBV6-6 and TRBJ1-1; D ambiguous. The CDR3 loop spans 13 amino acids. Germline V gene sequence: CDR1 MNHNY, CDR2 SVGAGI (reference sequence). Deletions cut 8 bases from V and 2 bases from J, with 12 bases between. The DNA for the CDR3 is TGTGCCAGCGGACCGGGAGTAAACACTGAAGCTTTCTTT. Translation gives CASGPGVNTEAFF.

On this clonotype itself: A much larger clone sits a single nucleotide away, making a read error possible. The CDR3, as DNA: TGCGCCAGCAGCTCCCTCGCACAAGGCACAGATACGCAGTATTTT. Translated: CASSSLAQGTDTQYF. This chain uses TRBV5-1 with TRBJ2-3; the D is unclear. The CDR3 covers 15 residues. V gave up 3 bases and J gave up 1 base, with 12 bases separating them. The germline gives CDR1 SGHRS, CDR2 YFSETQ.

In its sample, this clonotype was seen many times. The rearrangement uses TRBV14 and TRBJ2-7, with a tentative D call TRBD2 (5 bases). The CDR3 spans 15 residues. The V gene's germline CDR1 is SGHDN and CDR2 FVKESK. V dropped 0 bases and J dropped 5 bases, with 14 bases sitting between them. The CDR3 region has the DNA TGTGCCAGCAGCCAAGATCGGAGGACTGAGAACGAGCAGTACTTC. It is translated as CASSQDRRTENEQYF.

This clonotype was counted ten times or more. CDR3 sequence reads: CASSFLGHTSEAFF. CDR3 in DNA: TGTGCCAGCAGCTTCCTGGGACACACCTCTGAAGCTTTCTTT. The chain has TRBV7-9 and TRBJ1-1; tentatively, D is TRBD1 (6 bases). The CDR3 totals 14 residues. Per the germline V gene, CDR1 is SEHNR and CDR2 is FQNEAQ (reference sequence). V was clipped by 3 bases and J by 6 bases, with 14 bases between them.

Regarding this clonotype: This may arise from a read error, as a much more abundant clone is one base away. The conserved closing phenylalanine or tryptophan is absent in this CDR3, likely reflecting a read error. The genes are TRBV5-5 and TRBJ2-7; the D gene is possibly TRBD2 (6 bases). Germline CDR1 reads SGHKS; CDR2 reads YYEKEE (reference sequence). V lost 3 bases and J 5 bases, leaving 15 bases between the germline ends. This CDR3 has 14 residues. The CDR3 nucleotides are TGTGCCAGCAGCTGGTCCGGCGGGATGAACGAGCAGTACTGC. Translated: CASSWSGGMNEQYC.

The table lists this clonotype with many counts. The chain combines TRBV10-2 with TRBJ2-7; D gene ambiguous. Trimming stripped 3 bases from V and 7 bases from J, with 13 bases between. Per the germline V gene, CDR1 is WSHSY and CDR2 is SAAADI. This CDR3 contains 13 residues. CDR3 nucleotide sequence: TGCGCCAGCAGTGACAACAGTTGGCTTGAGCAGTACTTC. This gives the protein CASSDNSWLEQYF.

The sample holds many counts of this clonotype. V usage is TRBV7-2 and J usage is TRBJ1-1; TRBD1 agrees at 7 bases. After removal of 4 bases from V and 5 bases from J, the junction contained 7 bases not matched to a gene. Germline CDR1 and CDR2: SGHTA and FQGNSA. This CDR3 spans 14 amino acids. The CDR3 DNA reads TGTGCCAGCAGCTACACAGGGGTTTCGACTGAAGCTTTCTTT. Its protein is CASSYTGVSTEAFF.

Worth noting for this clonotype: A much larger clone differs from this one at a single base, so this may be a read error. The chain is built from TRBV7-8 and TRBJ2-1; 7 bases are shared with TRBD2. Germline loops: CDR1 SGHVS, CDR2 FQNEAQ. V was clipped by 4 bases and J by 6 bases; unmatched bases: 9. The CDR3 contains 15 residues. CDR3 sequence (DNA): TGTGCCAGCAGCTCCTGGACTAGTAAGGGCAATGAGCAGTTCTTC. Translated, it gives CASSSWTSKGNEQFF.